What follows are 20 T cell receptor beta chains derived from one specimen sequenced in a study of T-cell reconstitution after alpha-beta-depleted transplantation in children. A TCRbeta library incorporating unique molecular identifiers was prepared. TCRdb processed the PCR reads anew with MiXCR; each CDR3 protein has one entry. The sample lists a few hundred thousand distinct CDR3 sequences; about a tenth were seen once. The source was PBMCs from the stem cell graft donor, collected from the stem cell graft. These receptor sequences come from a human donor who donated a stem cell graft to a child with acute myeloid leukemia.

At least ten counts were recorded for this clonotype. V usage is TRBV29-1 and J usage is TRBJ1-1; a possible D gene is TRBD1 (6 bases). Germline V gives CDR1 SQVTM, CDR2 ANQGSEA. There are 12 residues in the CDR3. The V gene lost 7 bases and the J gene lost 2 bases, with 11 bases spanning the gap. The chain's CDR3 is CSDGQLNTEAFF. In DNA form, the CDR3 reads TGCAGCGATGGACAGCTCAACACTGAAGCTTTCTTT.

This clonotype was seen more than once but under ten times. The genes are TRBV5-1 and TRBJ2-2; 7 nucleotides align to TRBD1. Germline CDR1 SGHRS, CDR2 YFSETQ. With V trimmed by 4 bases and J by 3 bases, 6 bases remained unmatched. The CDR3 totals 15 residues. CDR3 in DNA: TGCGCCAGCAGCCCCCGGGACAGCTACACCGGGGAGCTGTTTTTT. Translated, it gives CASSPRDSYTGELFF. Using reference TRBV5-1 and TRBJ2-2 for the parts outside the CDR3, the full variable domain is KAGVTQTPRYLIKTRGQQVTLSCSPISGHRSVSWYQQTPGQGLQFLFEYFSETQRNKGNFPGRFSGRQFSNSRSEMNVSTLELGDSALYLCASSPRDSYTGELFFGEGSRLTVL.

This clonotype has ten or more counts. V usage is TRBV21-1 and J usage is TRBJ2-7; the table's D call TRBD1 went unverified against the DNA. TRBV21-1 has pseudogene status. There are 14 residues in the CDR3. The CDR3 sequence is CASSKRTGGYEQYF. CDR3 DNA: TGTGCCAGCAGCAAAAGGACAGGGGGCTACGAGCAGTACTTC.

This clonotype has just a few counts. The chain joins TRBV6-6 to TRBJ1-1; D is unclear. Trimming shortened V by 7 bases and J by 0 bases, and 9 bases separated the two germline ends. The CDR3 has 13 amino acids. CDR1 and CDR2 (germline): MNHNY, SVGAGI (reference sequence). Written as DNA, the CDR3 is TGTGCCAGCACCGGACGGATGAACACTGAAGCTTTCTTT. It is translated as CASTGRMNTEAFF.

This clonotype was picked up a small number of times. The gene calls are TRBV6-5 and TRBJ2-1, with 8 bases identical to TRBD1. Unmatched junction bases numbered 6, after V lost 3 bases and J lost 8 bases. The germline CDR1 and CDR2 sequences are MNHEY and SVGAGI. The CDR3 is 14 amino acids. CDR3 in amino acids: CASSYLDRVDEQFF. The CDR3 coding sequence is TGTGCCAGCAGTTATCTGGACAGGGTGGATGAGCAGTTCTTC.

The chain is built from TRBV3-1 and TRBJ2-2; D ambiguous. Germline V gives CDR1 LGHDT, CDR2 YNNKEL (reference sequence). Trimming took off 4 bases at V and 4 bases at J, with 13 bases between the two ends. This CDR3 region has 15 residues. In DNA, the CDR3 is TGTGCCAGCAGCCGGCTCTCAGCGAGCACCGGGGAGCTGTTTTTT. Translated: CASSRLSASTGELFF.

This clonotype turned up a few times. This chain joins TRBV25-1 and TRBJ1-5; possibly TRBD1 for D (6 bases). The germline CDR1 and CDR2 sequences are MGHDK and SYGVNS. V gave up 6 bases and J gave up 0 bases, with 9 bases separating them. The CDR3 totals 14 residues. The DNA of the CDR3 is TGTGCCAGCAGAGGGGGGGCTAGCAATCAGCCCCAGCATTTT. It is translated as CASRGGASNQPQHF.

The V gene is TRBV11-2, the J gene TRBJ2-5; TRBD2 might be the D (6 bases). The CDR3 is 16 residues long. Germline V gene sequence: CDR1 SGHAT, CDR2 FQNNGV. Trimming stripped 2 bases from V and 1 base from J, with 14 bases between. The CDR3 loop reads CASSLISWTTQETQYF. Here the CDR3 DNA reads TGTGCCAGCAGCTTAATATCGTGGACTACCCAAGAGACCCAGTACTTC.

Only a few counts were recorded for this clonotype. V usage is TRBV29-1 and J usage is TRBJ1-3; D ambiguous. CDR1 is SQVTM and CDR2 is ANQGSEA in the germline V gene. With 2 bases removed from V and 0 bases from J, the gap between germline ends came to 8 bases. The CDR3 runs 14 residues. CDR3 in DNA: TGCAGCGTTGAATACGAGGTCTCTGGAAACACCATATATTTT. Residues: CSVEYEVSGNTIYF. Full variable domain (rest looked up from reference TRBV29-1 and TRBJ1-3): SAVISQKPSRDICQRGTSLTIQCQVDSQVTMMFWYRQQPGQSLTLIATANQGSEATYESGFVIDKFPISRPNLTFSTLTVSNMSPEDSSIYLCSVEYEVSGNTIYFGEGSWLTVV.

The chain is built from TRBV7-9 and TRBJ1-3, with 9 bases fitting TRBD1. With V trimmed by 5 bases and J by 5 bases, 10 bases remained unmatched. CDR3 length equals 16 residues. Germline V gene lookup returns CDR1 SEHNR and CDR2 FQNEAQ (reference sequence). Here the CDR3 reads CASSETPGQGRNTIYF. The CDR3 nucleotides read TGTGCCAGCAGCGAAACACCGGGACAGGGAAGAAACACCATATATTTT.

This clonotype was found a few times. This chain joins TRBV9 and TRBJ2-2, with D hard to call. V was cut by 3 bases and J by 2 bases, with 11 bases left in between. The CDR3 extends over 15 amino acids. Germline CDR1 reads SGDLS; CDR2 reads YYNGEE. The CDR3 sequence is CASSAPASNTGELFF. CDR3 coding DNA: TGTGCCAGCAGCGCCCCCGCCTCCAACACCGGGGAGCTGTTTTTT.

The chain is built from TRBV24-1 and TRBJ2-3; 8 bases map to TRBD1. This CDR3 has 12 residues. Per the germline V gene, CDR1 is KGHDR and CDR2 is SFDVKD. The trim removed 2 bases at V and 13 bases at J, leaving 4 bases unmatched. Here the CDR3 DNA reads TGTGCCACCAGTGATTCAGGGGGACAGGAGTATTTT. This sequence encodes CATSDSGGQEYF.

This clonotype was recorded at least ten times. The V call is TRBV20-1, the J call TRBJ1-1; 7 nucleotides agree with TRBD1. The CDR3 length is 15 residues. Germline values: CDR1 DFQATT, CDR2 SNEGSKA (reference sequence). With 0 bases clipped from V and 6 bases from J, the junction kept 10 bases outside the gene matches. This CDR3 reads CSARDPARGIAEAFF. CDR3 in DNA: TGCAGTGCTAGAGACCCGGCCAGGGGGATCGCTGAAGCTTTCTTT.

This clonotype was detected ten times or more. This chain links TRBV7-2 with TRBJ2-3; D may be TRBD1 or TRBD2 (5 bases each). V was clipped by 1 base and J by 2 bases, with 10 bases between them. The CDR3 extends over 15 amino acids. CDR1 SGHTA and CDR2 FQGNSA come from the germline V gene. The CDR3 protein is CASSLVGTITDTQYF. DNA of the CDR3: TGTGCCAGCAGCTTAGTGGGGACCATCACAGATACGCAGTATTTT.

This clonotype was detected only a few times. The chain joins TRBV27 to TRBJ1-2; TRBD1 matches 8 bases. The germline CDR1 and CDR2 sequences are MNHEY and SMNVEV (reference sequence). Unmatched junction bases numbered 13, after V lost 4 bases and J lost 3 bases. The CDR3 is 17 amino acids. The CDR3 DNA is TGTGCCAGCAGTTCCGTGGGGACAGGTAAACAAGACTATGGCTACACCTTC. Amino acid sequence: CASSSVGTGKQDYGYTF.

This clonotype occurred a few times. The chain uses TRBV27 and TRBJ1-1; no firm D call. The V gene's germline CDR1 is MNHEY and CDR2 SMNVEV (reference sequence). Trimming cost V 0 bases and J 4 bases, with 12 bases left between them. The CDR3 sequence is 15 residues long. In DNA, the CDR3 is TGTGCCAGCAGTTTATCGAGTCGGGCGAGCACTGAAGCTTTCTTT. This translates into CASSLSSRASTEAFF.

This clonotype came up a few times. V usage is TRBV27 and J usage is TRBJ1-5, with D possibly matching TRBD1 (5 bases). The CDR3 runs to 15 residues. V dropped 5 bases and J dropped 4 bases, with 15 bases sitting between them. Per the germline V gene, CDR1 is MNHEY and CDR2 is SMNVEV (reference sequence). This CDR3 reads CASSPRWGSNQPQHF. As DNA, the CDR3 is TGTGCCAGCAGTCCACGGTGGGGGTCAAATCAGCCCCAGCATTTT.

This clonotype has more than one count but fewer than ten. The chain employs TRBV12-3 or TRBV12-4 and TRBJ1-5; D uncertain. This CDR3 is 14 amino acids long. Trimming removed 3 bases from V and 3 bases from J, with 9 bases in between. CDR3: CASSFSVDNQPQHF. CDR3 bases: TGTGCCAGCAGTTTCTCGGTTGACAATCAGCCCCAGCATTTT.

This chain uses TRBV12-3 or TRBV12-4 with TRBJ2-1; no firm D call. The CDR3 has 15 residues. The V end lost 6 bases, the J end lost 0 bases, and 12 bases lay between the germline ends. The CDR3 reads CASSRSAASYNEQFF. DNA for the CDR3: TGTGCCAGCAGCCGAAGCGCAGCCTCCTACAATGAGCAGTTCTTC.

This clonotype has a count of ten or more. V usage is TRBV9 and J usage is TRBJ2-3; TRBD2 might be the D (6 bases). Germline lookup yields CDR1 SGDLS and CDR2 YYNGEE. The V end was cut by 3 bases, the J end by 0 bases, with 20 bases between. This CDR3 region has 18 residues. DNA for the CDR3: TGTGCCAGCAGCGCGACCGGGACTCAAGCCCGAAGCACAGATACGCAGTATTTT. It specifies CASSATGTQARSTDTQYF.